This TCR beta chain was sequenced during a study of OX40 agonist ivuxolimab in advanced cancers. V dropped 5 bases and J dropped 6; count of bases not matched to a gene: 3. The CDR3 is 12 residues long. From germline, CDR1 is SEHNR and CDR2 FQNEAQ (reference sequence). Profiled with immunoSEQ multiplex PCR; TCRdb holds only in-frame clones, not every one. The sample includes 20,000 to 25,000 clones, under 95% seen only once; the top ten take more than 50%. Study-wide results and limits: Antigen specificity of clonally expanded peripheral T cells was not established. The study found that CD8+ T cells averaged more expanded clones than CD4+.

A remark on this clone: The antigen remains undetermined.

The origin of this receptor is an adult with an advanced solid tumor such as melanoma, head and neck, liver or kidney cancer. The material was CD4+ or CD8+ T cells sorted from blood, obtained in a trial of the OX40 agonist ivuxolimab. The chain links TRBV7-9 to TRBJ2-7, with 8 positions matching TRBD1. CDR3 region: CASSKDRVEQYF. CDR3 DNA sequence: TGTGCCAGCAGCAAGGACAGGGTCGAGCAGTACTTC.